This entry features one T cell receptor beta chain sequence. Its antigen is not known. Germline CDR1 reads MNHNY; CDR2 reads SVGAGI (reference sequence). This CDR3 has 15 amino acids. Trimming took off 2 bases at V and 0 bases at J, with 11 bases between the two ends. These data originate in a study of early T cells in non-severe SARS-CoV-2 infection. Study findings and constraints: VDJdb-based matching was biased toward anti-spike CD8 responses and missed private and CD4 specificities.

MiXCR, applied by TCRdb to the 5' RACE reads, yields one record per CDR3 protein. The sample lists about 61,000 distinct CDR3 sequences, around 12% occurring once. This TCR was sampled from an adult who was a healthcare worker with PCR-confirmed SARS-CoV-2 infection or an uninfected control (not recorded which). The donor label of this sample is uncertain. This chain uses TRBV6-6 with TRBJ2-7; tentative D call: TRBD2 (7 bases). Sequenced here: whole blood, sampled at baseline. DNA for the CDR3: TGTGCCAGCAGTTACGGGCGGGGGCGCTCCTACGAGCAGTACGTC. This translates into CASSYGRGRSYEQYV.